This TCR beta chain was identified during a study of follicular helper T cells after annual influenza vaccination. As to time point: 2015-2016 season, pre-vaccination. Before and after seasonal inactivated influenza vaccination, adults gave blood for sorting CD4 subsets for sequencing. Donors were community-dwelling with no influenza vaccine in the prior 6 months. Non-naive CD4+CXCR5+PD-1+ cTfh were sorted into ICOS+CD38+ and ICOS-CD38- fractions. CDR1 and CDR2 (germline): MNHNY, SVGAGI (reference sequence). The CDR3 consists of 15 residues. Trimming took 3 bases from V and 4 from J, leaving 16 bases between them. The protocol was immunoSEQ multiplex PCR, while the TCRdb copy is restricted to in-frame clones and leaves out a portion. The table shows fewer than 2,500 clones, with less than 85% occurring only once.

This TCR was sampled from an adult who received the influenza vaccine. Sample: CXCR5+ CD38+ circulating T follicular helper cells from blood, taken on the day of influenza vaccination. Specified subset: circulating Tfh, non-naive CD4+CXCR5+PD-1+ (ICOS+CD38+ or ICOS-CD38-). This chain connects TRBV6-6 to TRBJ2-7; the D gene is possibly TRBD1 (7 bases). The CDR3 region has the DNA TGTGCCAGCAGTTATCGACAGGGAGGTGTGTACGAGCAGTACTTC. As protein: CASSYRQGGVYEQYF.